This TCR beta chain was captured in a study of neurological immune-mediated disorders. Deletions cut 2 bases from V and 4 bases from J, with 8 bases between. The CDR3 totals 13 residues. From germline, CDR1 is GTSNPN and CDR2 SVGIG (reference sequence). Many counts were recorded for this clonotype. Its antigen is as yet unknown. 5'RACE employing 10-nucleotide random UMIs yielded the cDNA. MiXCR was run by TCRdb on the 5' RACE reads, yielding one entry per CDR3 protein. The sample includes about 53,000 distinct CDR3 sequences, roughly 8.4% seen only once; the top ten take 1.5% to 2%. Time point reported: longitudinal time-point 3. As healthy controls, volunteers from a blood bank in Maryland, USA, were used. Study conclusions and caveats: Multiple sclerosis patients had less TCR clonal expansion than even healthy controls, unlike HTLV-1-associated myelopathy. The absence of shared CDR3 amino acid sequences among expanded clones across subjects suggests private repertoires in all groups.

The specimen sequenced was PBMCs. This chain links TRBV30 with TRBJ2-2; no reliable D call. This receptor was obtained from a middle-aged woman in good health. The CDR3 DNA follows: TGTGCCTGGAGTCCTCAGACCACCGGGGAGCTGTTTTTT. Its translation is CAWSPQTTGELFF.